This T cell receptor beta chain was captured by sequencing in a study of spatial heterogeneity in lung cancer. Overall study: The average count in raw reads for each unique TCR and UMI combination exceeded nine appearances.

All TCR cDNA molecules were individually tagged with a unique molecular identifier. Via MiXCR, TCRdb re-called the 5' RACE reads, giving one row per CDR3 protein. The sample consists of around 6,000 distinct CDR3 sequences, 15% to 20% of them appearing once. This clonotype was recorded a few times. This CDR3 contains 16 residues. Trimming at V came to 5 bases and at J to 5 bases, leaving 10 bases not matched to a gene. From germline, CDR1 is SGHTA and CDR2 FQGNSA. The time point denotes: sample taken at primary tumor resection. Unsorted whole RNA of tumor, nontumor lung or frozen PBMC was sequenced. This specimen was normal lung tissue next to the tumor, taken at surgery. The chain couples TRBV7-2 to TRBJ2-3, with TRBD2 matching 10 bases. This receptor was taken from a male donor with early-stage non-small cell lung cancer. CDR3: CTSSIVGLAGEDTQYF. The CDR3 DNA reads TGTACCAGCAGCATAGTCGGGCTAGCGGGAGAAGATACGCAGTATTTT.